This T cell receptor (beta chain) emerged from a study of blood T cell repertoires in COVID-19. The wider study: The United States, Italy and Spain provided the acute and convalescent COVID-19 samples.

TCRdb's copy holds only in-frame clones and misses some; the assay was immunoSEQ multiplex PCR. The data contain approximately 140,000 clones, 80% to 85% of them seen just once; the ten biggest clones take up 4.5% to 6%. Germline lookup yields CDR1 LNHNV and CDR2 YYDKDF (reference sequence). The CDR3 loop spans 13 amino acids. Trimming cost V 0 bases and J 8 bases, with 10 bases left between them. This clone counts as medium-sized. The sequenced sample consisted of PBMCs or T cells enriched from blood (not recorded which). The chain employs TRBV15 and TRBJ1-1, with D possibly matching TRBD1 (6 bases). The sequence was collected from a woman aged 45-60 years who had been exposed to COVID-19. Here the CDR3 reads CATSRDRGWEAFF. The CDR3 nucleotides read TGTGCCACCAGCAGAGACAGGGGATGGGAAGCTTTCTTT.